These T cell receptor beta chains were read from a single sample in a study of shared clonotypes between healthy human individuals. Clones were read by immunoSEQ multiplex PCR, and TCRdb kept only the in-frame ones, dropping some. Of approximately 2.4 million clones detected, 90% to 96% appear once; the ten largest clones hold around 0.13%. The sequencing input was naive CD4+ T cells sorted from blood. The origin of the receptors is a man younger than 35 in good health. Each CDR3 is given with its conserved first and last residue. A D gene is named only where the DNA matches it firmly. Expanded clones are given a class, and other clones once, few, many or no size at all.

TGTGCCAGCAGCGAGGGGACTAGCGGAGTCAGGATCAATGAGCAGTTCTTC | CASSEGTSGVRINEQFF | TRBV9 | TRBD2 | NA | TRBJ2-1
TGCGCCAGCAGCTCGACTGCTTCCTACGAGCAGTACTTC | CASSSTASYEQYF | TRBV5-1 | NA | NA | TRBJ2-7
TGTGCCAGCAGCCTTGGACTAGCGGGGCGCGAAGAGACCCAGTACTTC | CASSLGLAGREETQYF | TRBV5-8 | TRBD2 | NA | TRBJ2-5
TGTGCCAGTGAGACTAGCGGGGGAACTTTTAGCTCCTACAATGAGCAGTTCTTC | CASETSGGTFSSYNEQFF | TRBV19 | TRBD2 | NA | TRBJ2-1
TGTGCCAGCAGTTCCGGACATCTCTCTGGAAACACCATATATTTT | CASSSGHLSGNTIYF | TRBV2 | NA | NA | TRBJ1-3
TGTGCCAGCTCAGAACGCCGGGCCATCAATCAGCCCCAGCATTTT | CASSERRAINQPQHF | TRBV18 | NA | NA | TRBJ1-5
TGTGCCGGCTCCAGGGGGCGCATTCAGTACTTC | CAGSRGRIQYF | TRBV30 | TRBD1 | once | TRBJ2-4
TGTGCCAGCATTTTCAGGGGGAATTCACCCCTCCACTTT | CASIFRGNSPLHF | TRBV2 | TRBD1 | NA | TRBJ1-6
TGTGCCAGCAGGCACCCAAGCAGGGGGCTTGTAGATACGCAGTATTTT | CASRHPSRGLVDTQYF | TRBV11-2 | TRBD1 | NA | TRBJ2-3
TGTGCCAGGCCAAATCCAGGGTTAGCTAACTATGGCTACACCTTC | CARPNPGLANYGYTF | TRBV27 | NA | NA | TRBJ1-2
TGTGCCAGTGGACAGGGTATTTACGAGCAGTACTTC | CASGQGIYEQYF | TRBV6-5 | TRBD1 | NA | TRBJ2-7
TGTGCCAGCAGTTTACTTGGGGGTCAGCCCCAGCATTTT | CASSLLGGQPQHF | TRBV28 | NA | NA | TRBJ1-5
TGCGCCAGCAGCCCTCCAGGGACAGGGGGCTTGGAGACCCAGTACTTC | CASSPPGTGGLETQYF | TRBV5-1 | TRBD1 | NA | TRBJ2-5
TGCGCCAGCAGTGAGCGCACTCTTCAGCCCCAGCATTTT | CASSERTLQPQHF | TRBV10-2 | NA | NA | TRBJ1-5
TGCGCCAGCAGCTACCGAGCGGGGGCCAGCTCCTACAATGAGCAGTTCTTC | CASSYRAGASSYNEQFF | TRBV5-1 | TRBD2 | NA | TRBJ2-1
TGCGCCAGCAGCCAAGATTTGGCGGCGGGGATTCTGGGAACCTACGAGCAGTACTTC | CASSQDLAAGILGTYEQYF | TRBV4-3 | NA | once | TRBJ2-7
TGCGCCAGCAGTCGGACGGGGACAAACACCGGGGAGCTGTTTTTT | CASSRTGTNTGELFF | TRBV5-1 | NA | NA | TRBJ2-2
TGTGCCAGCAGCCCCCGGGACTTCACCGGGGAGCTGTTTTTT | CASSPRDFTGELFF | TRBV9 | NA | NA | TRBJ2-2
TGTGCCAGCAGTGGACAGATATCCGACTATGGCTACACCTTC | CASSGQISDYGYTF | TRBV6-1 | NA | NA | TRBJ1-2
TGCGCCAGCAAGGAGGGATCAACCTACGAGCAGTACTTC | CASKEGSTYEQYF | TRBV5-1 | NA | NA | TRBJ2-7
TGTGCCAGCAGTGAAGAGGCAGGCAATCAGCCCCAGCATTTT | CASSEEAGNQPQHF | TRBV2 | NA | NA | TRBJ1-5
TGTGCCAGCAGCCAACGGACAGGTTATAATTCACCCCTCCACTTT | CASSQRTGYNSPLHF | TRBV14 | TRBD1 | NA | TRBJ1-6
TGCAGCGTGGTCGGGACTAGCGGGGGGAGTGAGCAGTTCTTC | CSVVGTSGGSEQFF | TRBV29-1 | TRBD2 | NA | TRBJ2-1
TGCAGCGTCGCCCTTTGGCTGCCAAAGGGAGATACGCAGTATTTT | CSVALWLPKGDTQYF | TRBV29-1 | NA | NA | TRBJ2-3
TGTGCCAGCAGTGAATTGGGGACAGGGGCCCTTAAGTATGGCTACACCTTC | CASSELGTGALKYGYTF | TRBV6-1 | TRBD1 | NA | TRBJ1-2
TGTGCCAGCTCACCAGGGACTAGCGGGAGCGGGAGAGAGACCCAGTACTTC | CASSPGTSGSGRETQYF | TRBV18 | TRBD2 | NA | TRBJ2-5
TGCAGCGCGTCCCGGGGGGGAGGCATTTTGGTAACCGAGCAGTACTTC | CSASRGGGILVTEQYF | TRBV29-1 | TRBD2 | NA | TRBJ2-7
TGTGCCAGCAGTTACCCTGGACAGGGTAACGAGCAGTACTTC | CASSYPGQGNEQYF | TRBV6-5 | TRBD1 | NA | TRBJ2-7
TGTGCCAGCAGCTTGGACAGGTTGGGACAATATGGCTACACCTTC | CASSLDRLGQYGYTF | TRBV5-6 | NA | NA | TRBJ1-2
TGTGCCAGCAGTTACCCCGGGTTGATTAGCCGGGATACCTACGAGCAGTACTTC | CASSYPGLISRDTYEQYF | TRBV28 | NA | NA | TRBJ2-7
TGTGCCAGCAGGCGATTGGGTTCACCCCTCCACTTT | CASRRLGSPLHF | TRBV2 | NA | NA | TRBJ1-6
TGTGCCAGCAGCTTAATTCTGACAGGGGGCATGGTGGCTAATGAAAAACTGTTTTTT | CASSLILTGGMVANEKLFF | TRBV7-9 | TRBD1 | NA | TRBJ1-4
TGCGCCAGCAGGTCAATGGGGACCCAGTACTTC | CASRSMGTQYF | TRBV5-1 | NA | NA | TRBJ2-5
TGTGCCAGCAGCCCCGGAGGGGTGGGATACTACGAGCAGTACTTC | CASSPGGVGYYEQYF | TRBV11-2 | NA | NA | TRBJ2-7
TGTGCCAGCAGTCCGGCGGGAGGGCCCACAGATACGCAGTATTTT | CASSPAGGPTDTQYF | TRBV7-9 | TRBD2 | NA | TRBJ2-3
TGTGCCAGCAACCCCGCGGGGGCATCTTACGAGCAGTACTTC | CASNPAGASYEQYF | TRBV2 | NA | NA | TRBJ2-7
TGTGCCAGCAGCTTAGATCGACAAGGCGGTGAAAAACTGTTTTTT | CASSLDRQGGEKLFF | TRBV7-2 | NA | NA | TRBJ1-4
TGTGCCAGCAGCTTAGACAGAGTGACTGGAAACACCATATATTTT | CASSLDRVTGNTIYF | TRBV11-2 | NA | NA | TRBJ1-3
TGTGCCAGCACCATTGGGGGCGGGAGATTGAGGTTTGAGACCCAGTACTTC | CASTIGGGRLRFETQYF | TRBV7-2 | NA | NA | TRBJ2-5
TGTGCCAGCATCGAGGGACAGAGTTCCAATCAGCCCCAGCATTTT | CASIEGQSSNQPQHF | TRBV2 | TRBD1 | NA | TRBJ1-5
TGTGCCTGGAGTGTACGTAGACCCAGCACAGATACGCAGTATTTT | CAWSVRRPSTDTQYF | TRBV30 | NA | NA | TRBJ2-3
TGTGCCACAGGGACAGGGCTCCCCCCCGGCGAGCAGTACTTC | CATGTGLPPGEQYF | TRBV7-6 | TRBD1 | once | TRBJ2-7
TGTGCCAGCAGCCTTTTAGGGGGGGGCACTAGCTATAATTCACCCCTCCACTTT | CASSLLGGGTSYNSPLHF | TRBV13 | NA | NA | TRBJ1-6
TGTGCCAGCTCACCGGTTCCGGGAATAGTCTATGGCTACACCTTC | CASSPVPGIVYGYTF | TRBV18 | NA | NA | TRBJ1-2
TGTGCCAGCATTCCAGGGGGCTCTCAGCCCCAGCATTTT | CASIPGGSQPQHF | TRBV28 | TRBD1 | NA | TRBJ1-5
TGCGCCAGCAGCTATGGTTTGAATGAGCAGTTCTTC | CASSYGLNEQFF | TRBV5-1 | NA | once | TRBJ2-1
TGTGCCTGGAGAATTTCCGTGACTAGCGGGGGGCAAGAGACCCAGTACTTC | CAWRISVTSGGQETQYF | TRBV30 | TRBD2 | NA | TRBJ2-5
TGCGCCAGCAGCTTGGGCGGGCCTAAAGAGACCCAGTACTTC | CASSLGGPKETQYF | TRBV5-1 | NA | NA | TRBJ2-5
TGTGCCTGGAGTATCGGGGGGCGAATCGTCACTGAAGCTTTCTTT | CAWSIGGRIVTEAFF | TRBV30 | NA | NA | TRBJ1-1
TGTGCCAGCAGCGCGGACGGACTAGTCAAGTCCTACGAGCAGTACTTC | CASSADGLVKSYEQYF | TRBV9 | TRBD2 | NA | TRBJ2-7
TGTGCCAGCAGTCCCCGGGAGGGATACAATGAGCAGTTCTTC | CASSPREGYNEQFF | TRBV27 | TRBD2 | NA | TRBJ2-1
TGTGCCAGCAGCTGGGGACTAGCGGGCTACACAGATACGCAGTATTTT | CASSWGLAGYTDTQYF | TRBV7-2 | TRBD2 | once | TRBJ2-3
TGTGCCAGCTCCCCCGGTTCAGTCGGAGAAAAACTGTTTTTT | CASSPGSVGEKLFF | TRBV18 | NA | NA | TRBJ1-4
TGCGCCAGCAGCCATGGTACTAGCGGGGGATACAATGAGCAGTTCTTC | CASSHGTSGGYNEQFF | TRBV4-1 | TRBD2 | NA | TRBJ2-1
TGTGCCAGCAGTCCGGCGGACAGCCACCTCTCCTATAATTCACCCCTCCACTTT | CASSPADSHLSYNSPLHF | TRBV28 | NA | NA | TRBJ1-6